The clone carrying this TCR beta chain was counted a single time. Germline assignment: CDR1 DFQATT and CDR2 SNEGSKA (reference sequence). The length of the CDR3 is 15 residues. The V and J ends lost 3 bases and 1 base, in that order; junction bases with no gene match: 7. Method: immunoSEQ multiplex PCR; TCRdb's copy keeps in-frame clones and lacks some. The profile shows fewer than 250,000 clones, over 70% of them singletons. This entry is derived from a study of blood T cell repertoires in COVID-19. Sequencing was done on a sample of peripheral blood. The rearrangement joins TRBV20-1 to TRBJ2-5, with 8 bases fitting TRBD2. The sequence was obtained from a man aged 60 to 75 with acute or convalescent COVID-19. CDR3 in amino acids: CSASFAGGAQETQYF. The CDR3 nucleotides read TGCAGTGCTAGTTTTGCGGGGGGTGCCCAAGAGACCCAGTACTTC.